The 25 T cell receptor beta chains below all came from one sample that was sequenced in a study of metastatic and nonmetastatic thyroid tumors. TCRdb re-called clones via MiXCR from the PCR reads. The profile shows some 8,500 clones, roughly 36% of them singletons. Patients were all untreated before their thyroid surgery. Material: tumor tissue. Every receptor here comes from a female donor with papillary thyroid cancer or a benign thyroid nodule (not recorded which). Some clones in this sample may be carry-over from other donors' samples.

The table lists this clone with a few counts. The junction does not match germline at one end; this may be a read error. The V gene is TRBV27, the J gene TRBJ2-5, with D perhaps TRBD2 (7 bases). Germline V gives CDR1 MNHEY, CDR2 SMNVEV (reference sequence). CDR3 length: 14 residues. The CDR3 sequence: CASSVRGEGETQYF. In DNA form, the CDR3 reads TGTGCCAGCAGTGTTCGGGGGGAGGGGGAGACCCAATACTTC.

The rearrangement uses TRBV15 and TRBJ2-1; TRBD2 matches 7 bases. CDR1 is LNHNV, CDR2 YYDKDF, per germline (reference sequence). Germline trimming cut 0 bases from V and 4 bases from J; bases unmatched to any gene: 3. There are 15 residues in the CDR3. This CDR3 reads CATSRDRGGYNEQFF. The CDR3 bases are TGTGCCACCAGCAGAGATCGGGGAGGGTACAATGAGCAGTTCTTC.

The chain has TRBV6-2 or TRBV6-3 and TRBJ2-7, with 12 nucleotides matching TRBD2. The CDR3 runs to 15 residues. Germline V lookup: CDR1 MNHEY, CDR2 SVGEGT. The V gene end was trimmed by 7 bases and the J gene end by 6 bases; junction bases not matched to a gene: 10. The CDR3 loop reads CASTPTSGRLIEQYF. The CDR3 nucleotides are TGTGCCAGCACCCCTACTAGCGGGAGGCTGATCGAGCAGTACTTC.

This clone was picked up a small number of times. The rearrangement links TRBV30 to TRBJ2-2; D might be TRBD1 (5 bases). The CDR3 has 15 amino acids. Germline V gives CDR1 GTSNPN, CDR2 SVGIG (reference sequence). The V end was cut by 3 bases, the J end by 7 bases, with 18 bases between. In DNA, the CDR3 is TGTGCCTGGAGGAGCCGGCAGGGTTTAAGCGGGGAGCTGTTTTTT. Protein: CAWRSRQGLSGELFF.

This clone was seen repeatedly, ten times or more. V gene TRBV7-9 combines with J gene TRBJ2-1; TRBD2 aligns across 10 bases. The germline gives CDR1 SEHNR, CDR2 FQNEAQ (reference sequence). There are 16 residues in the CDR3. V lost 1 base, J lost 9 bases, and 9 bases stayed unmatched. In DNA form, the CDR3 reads TGTGCCAGCAGCTTAGGGCTAGCGGGGGACTTGGGTGAGCAGTTCTTC. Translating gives CASSLGLAGDLGEQFF.

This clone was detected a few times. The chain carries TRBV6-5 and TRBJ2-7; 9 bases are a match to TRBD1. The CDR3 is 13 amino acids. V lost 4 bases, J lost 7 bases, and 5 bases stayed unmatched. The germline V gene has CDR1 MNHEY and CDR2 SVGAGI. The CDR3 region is CASSSWTGEEQYF. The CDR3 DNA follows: TGTGCCAGCAGTTCCTGGACAGGGGAAGAGCAGTACTTC.

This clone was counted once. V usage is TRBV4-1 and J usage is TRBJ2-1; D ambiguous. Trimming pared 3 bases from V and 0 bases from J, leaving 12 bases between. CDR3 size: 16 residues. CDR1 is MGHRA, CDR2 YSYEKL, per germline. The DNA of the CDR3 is TGCGCCAGCAGCCACTCAACAGCGAGCTCCTACAATGAGCAGTTCTTC. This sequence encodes CASSHSTASSYNEQFF.

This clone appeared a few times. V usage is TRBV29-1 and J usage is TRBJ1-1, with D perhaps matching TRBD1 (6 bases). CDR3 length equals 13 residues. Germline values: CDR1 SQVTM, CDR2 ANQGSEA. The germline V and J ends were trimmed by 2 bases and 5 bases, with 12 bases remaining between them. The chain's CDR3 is CSVEIQGGTEAFF. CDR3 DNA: TGCAGCGTTGAAATACAGGGAGGGACTGAAGCTTTCTTT. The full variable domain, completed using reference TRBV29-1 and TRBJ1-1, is SAVISQKPSRDICQRGTSLTIQCQVDSQVTMMFWYRQQPGQSLTLIATANQGSEATYESGFVIDKFPISRPNLTFSTLTVSNMSPEDSSIYLCSVEIQGGTEAFFGQGTRLTVV.

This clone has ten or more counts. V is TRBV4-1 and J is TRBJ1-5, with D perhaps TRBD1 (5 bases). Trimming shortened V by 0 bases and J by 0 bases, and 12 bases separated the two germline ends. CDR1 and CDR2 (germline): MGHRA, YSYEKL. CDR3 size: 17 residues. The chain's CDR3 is CASSQEKGRNSNQPQHF. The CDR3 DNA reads TGCGCCAGCAGCCAAGAAAAGGGGAGGAATAGCAATCAGCCCCAGCATTTT.

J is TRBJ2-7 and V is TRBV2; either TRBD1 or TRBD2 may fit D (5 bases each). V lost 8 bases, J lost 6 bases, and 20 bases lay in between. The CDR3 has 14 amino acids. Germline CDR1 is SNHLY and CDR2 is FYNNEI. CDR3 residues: CASGRDAQFGEQYV. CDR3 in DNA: TGTGCCAGCGGCCGGGACGCACAATTCGGCGAGCAGTACGTC.

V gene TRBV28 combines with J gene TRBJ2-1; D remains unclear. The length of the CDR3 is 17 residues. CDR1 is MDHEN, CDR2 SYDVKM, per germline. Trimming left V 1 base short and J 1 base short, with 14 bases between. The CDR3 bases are TGTGCCAGCAGTTTATTGGCGTCTGAAGGGTCCTACAATGAGCAGTTCTTC. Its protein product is CASSLLASEGSYNEQFF.

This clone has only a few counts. As DNA, the CDR3 is TGCGCCAGCAGTGAGACTGACTCCTACGAGCAGTACTTC. It yields the protein CASSETDSYEQYF. The chain employs TRBV10-2 and TRBJ2-7, with D hard to call. The CDR3 has 13 amino acids. CDR1 is WSHSY, CDR2 SAAADI, per germline. Trimming stripped 2 bases from V and 0 bases from J, with 5 bases between.

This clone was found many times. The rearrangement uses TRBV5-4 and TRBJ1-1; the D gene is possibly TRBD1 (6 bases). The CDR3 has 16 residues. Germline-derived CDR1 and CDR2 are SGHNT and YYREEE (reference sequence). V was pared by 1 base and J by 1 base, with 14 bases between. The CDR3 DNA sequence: TGTGCCAGCAGCTTGTCAGGGAGGGGGTCGAACACTGAAGCTTTCTTT. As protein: CASSLSGRGSNTEAFF.

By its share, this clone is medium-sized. The CDR3 loop is CASSEHTQETQYF. CDR3 bases: TGTGCCAGCAGTGAACACACCCAAGAGACCCAGTACTTC. The chain joins TRBV6-1 to TRBJ2-5; D not resolved. The length of the CDR3 is 13 residues. V shed 2 bases and J shed 1 base, with 5 bases lying between them. From germline, CDR1 is MNHNS and CDR2 SASEGT.

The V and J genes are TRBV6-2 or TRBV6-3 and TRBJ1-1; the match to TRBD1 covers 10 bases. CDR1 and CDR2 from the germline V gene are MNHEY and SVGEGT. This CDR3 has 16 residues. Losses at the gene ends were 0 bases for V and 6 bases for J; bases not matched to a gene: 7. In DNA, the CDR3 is TGTGCCAGCAGTTACTCAGGCGGGACAGGGGACGCTGAAGCTTTCTTT. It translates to CASSYSGGTGDAEAFF.

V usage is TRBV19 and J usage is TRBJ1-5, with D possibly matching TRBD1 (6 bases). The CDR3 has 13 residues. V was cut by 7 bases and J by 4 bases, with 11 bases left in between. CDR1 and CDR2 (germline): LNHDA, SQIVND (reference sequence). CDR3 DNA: TGTGCCAGTACCGGAGACAGGAATCAGCCCCAGCATTTT. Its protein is CASTGDRNQPQHF.

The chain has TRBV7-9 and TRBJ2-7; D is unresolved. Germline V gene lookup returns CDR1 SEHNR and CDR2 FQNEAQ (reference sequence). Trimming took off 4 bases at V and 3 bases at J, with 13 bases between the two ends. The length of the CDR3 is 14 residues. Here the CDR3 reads CASSSDASYYEQYF. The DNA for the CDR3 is TGTGCCAGCAGCTCGGACGCTTCGTACTACGAGCAGTACTTC.

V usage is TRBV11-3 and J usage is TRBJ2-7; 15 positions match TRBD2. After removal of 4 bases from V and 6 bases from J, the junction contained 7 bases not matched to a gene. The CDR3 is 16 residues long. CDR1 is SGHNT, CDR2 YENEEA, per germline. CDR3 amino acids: CASSWRGLAGGVEQYF. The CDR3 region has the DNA TGTGCCAGCAGCTGGAGAGGACTAGCGGGAGGGGTCGAGCAGTACTTC. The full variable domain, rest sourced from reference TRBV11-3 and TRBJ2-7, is EAGVVQSPRYKIIEKKQPVAFWCNPISGHNTLYWYLQNLGQGPELLIRYENEEAVDDSQLPKDRFSAERLKGVDSTLKIQPAELGDSAVYLCASSWRGLAGGVEQYFGPGTRLTVT.

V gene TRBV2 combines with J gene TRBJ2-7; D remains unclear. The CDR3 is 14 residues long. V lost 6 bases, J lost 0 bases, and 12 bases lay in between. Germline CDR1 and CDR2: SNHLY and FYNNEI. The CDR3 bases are TGTGCCAGCAGATACAGTTTTTCCTCCTACGAGCAGTACTTC. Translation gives CASRYSFSSYEQYF.

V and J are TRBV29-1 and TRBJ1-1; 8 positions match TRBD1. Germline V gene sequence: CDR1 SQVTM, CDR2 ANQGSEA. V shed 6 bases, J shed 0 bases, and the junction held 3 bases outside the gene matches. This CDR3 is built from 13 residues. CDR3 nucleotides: TGCAGCGTCGTGACAGGGGTGAACACTGAAGCTTTCTTT. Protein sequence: CSVVTGVNTEAFF.

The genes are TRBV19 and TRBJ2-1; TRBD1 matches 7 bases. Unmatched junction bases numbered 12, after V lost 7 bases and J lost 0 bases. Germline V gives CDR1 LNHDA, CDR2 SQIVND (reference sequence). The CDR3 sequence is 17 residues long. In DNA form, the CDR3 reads TGTGCCAGTACCCCTTACAGGGGCCTCGGCTCCTACAATGAGCAGTTCTTC. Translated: CASTPYRGLGSYNEQFF.

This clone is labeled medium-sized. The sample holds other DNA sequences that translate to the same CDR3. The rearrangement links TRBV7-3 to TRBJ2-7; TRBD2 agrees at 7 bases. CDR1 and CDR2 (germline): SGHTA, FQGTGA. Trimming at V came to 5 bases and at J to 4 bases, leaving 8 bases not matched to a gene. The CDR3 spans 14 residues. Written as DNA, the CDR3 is TGTGCCAGCAGCCCGGGGGGATCGCCGTACGAGCAGTACTTC. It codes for CASSPGGSPYEQYF. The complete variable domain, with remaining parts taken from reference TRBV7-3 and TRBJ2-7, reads GAGVSQTPSNKVTEKGKYVELRCDPISGHTALYWYRQSLGQGPEFLIYFQGTGAADDSGLPNDRFFAVRPEGSVSTLKIQRTERGDSAVYLCASSPGGSPYEQYFGPGTRLTVT.

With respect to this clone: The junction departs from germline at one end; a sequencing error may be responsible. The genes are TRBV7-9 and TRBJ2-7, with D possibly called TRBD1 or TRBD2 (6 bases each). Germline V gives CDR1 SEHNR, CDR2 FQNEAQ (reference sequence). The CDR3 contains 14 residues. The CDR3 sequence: CASILEGGWYEQYF. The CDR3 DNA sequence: TGTGCCAGCATCTTAGAGGGGGGTTGGTATGAGCAGTACTTC.

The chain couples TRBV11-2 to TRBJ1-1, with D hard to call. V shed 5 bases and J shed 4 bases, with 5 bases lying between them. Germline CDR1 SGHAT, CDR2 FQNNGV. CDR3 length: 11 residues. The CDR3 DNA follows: TGTGCCAGCAGCACGCGCACTGAAGCTTTCTTT. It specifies CASSTRTEAFF.

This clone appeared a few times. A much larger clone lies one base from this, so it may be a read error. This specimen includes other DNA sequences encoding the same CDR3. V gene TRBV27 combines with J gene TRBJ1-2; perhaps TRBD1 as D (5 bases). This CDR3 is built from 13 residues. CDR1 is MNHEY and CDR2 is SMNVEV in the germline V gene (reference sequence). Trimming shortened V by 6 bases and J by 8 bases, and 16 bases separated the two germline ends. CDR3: CASSSQGSLGYTF. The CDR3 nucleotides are TGTGCCAGCAGCTCGCAGGGCTCCTTAGGCTACACCTTC.